This TCR beta chain was recorded in a study of blood T cell repertoires in COVID-19 (dated by TCRdb to 2020 to 2021). Concerning the study at large: The collaborator samples originated in the United States, Italy and Spain and spanned the acute and convalescent phases of COVID-19. The sample metadata nearly always contained a de-identified subject ID, COVID-19 status, age in years and sex. Subjects who had been exposed to COVID-19, were actively infected with it, or had recovered from it provided the deeply sampled blood TCRbeta repertoires that made up the dataset. Samples were obtained from the ongoing ImmuneRACE study (first 160 participants) and from 1,254 subjects provided by 6 global collaborators. The repertoires were released in a freely available public database intended as a resource for research on the immune response to SARS-CoV-2. HLA class I and class II types, where available, came from metadata supplied by the sample provider rather than from assay-based typing. The prospective study material was composed of cDNA or gDNA derived from T cells, B-cell-depleted T cells, or PBMCs.

The cysteine opens and the phenylalanine closes a CDR3 of 15 amino acids. The entry retains the CDR3 DNA only, 45 bases that are in frame from base 1. A distance of 12 bases separates the germline ends of V and J, which lose 1 base and 8 bases respectively. The germline V gene (reference sequence) provides CDR1 MNHEY and CDR2 SMNVEV. TCRbeta CDR3 regions were amplified from genomic DNA using the immunoSEQ Assay, a bias-controlled multiplex PCR. In the paper's pipeline: The number of nucleated cells in each sample was estimated from the amplification of reference gene primers within the assay. To quantify the absolute abundance of each unique TCRbeta CDR3 rearrangement, sequence reads were collapsed and filtered. For each sample, productive Simpson clonality was calculated by taking the square root of Simpson's diversity index across productive rearrangements. Held by TCRdb, this immuneACCESS table contains in-frame sequences only and omits some clones. Under half of the omission traces to an unresolved V gene where checked; the cause of the rest is unknown. V, J and clone size reflect that table, while D and trimming were determined from the DNA. This sample is represented by about 410,000 clones; approximately 90% of them were singletons. About 1.6% of the sample is taken by the ten largest.

With respect to this clone: No antigen is known for it. Base qualities are not recorded, but no much larger clone differs from it by a single base.

The investigation overall reported the following: The amount of clinical and demographic metadata varied by source and participant and was provided uncurated.

In Seattle, one collaborating source enrolled patients while the infection was active and tracked those patients longitudinally over the course of disease. Whole blood was collected in K2EDTA tubes by collaborating institutions according to the institutions' own protocols. For TCRbeta analysis, collaborators shipped samples as frozen whole blood, isolated PBMCs, or DNA extracted from either of those sample types. This receptor was identified in a woman aged 40 to 49 with COVID-19, enrolled during active disease. The chain is encoded by TRBV27 joined to TRBJ1-6, and TRBD1 may be the D gene, going by 5 matching bases. The sequencing input was peripheral blood. The DNA sequence is as follows: TGTGCCAGCAGTTTATTCACCAGGGATCATTCACCCCTCCACTTT. This is translated as CASSLFTRDHSPLHF.